The rows below give T cell receptor beta chains drawn from one sample of a study of blood T cells in healthy people across ages. TCRdb reanalysed the 5' RACE reads using MiXCR and keeps one entry per CDR3 protein. The sample lists roughly 800,000 distinct CDR3 sequences; roughly 64% were seen once. Material for sequencing was blood. The receptors derive from a man aged 25 to 45 in good health. The CDR3 runs from the conserved cysteine through the conserved F or W. Each record gives: clone size, J gene, V gene, D gene, CDR3 protein, CDR3 DNA. D genes are given only for firm matches. The listing skips clone size in some rows; elsewhere it reads once, few, many or a size class.

>-|TRBJ2-5|TRBV29-1|-
CSVLGEETQYF
TGCAGCGTTTTAGGAGAAGAGACCCAGTACTTC
>-|TRBJ2-1|TRBV29-1|TRBD2
CSGFIAGVNNEQFF
TGCAGCGGATTCATAGCGGGAGTCAACAATGAGCAGTTCTTC
>-|TRBJ2-7|TRBV15|-
CATSRGGRADYEQYF
TGTGCCACCAGCAGGGGTGGCAGGGCCGACTACGAGCAGTACTTC
>-|TRBJ1-1|TRBV12-3/TRBV12-4|TRBD1
CASSTGGLSEAFF
TGTGCCAGCAGTACAGGGGGCCTTTCTGAAGCTTTCTTT
>-|TRBJ2-2|TRBV10-1|-
CASSAGDTGEMFF
TGCGCCAGCAGTGCAGGGGACACCGGGGAGATGTTTTTT
>-|TRBJ1-2|TRBV6-6|-
CASSLGTSYTF
TGTGCCAGCAGTTTGGGCACCAGCTACACCTTC
>few|TRBJ2-3|TRBV7-2|TRBD2
CASSLDGGVTDTQYF
TGTGCCAGCAGCTTAGATGGGGGGGTGACAGATACGCAGTATTTT
>-|TRBJ2-7|TRBV20-1|TRBD1
CSARARDRETYEQYF
TGCAGTGCTAGAGCCCGGGACAGGGAAACCTACGAGCAGTACTTC
>few|TRBJ2-1|TRBV12-3/TRBV12-4|-
CASSWTMNEQFF
TGTGCCAGCAGCTGGACTATGAATGAGCAGTTCTTC
>-|TRBJ2-5|TRBV7-2|TRBD2
CASTTSGGAETQYF
TGTGCCAGCACCACTAGCGGGGGGGCAGAGACCCAGTACTTC
>-|TRBJ2-1|TRBV29-1|-
CSVGPRDNEQFF
TGCAGCGTTGGGCCCAGGGACAATGAGCAGTTCTTC
>-|TRBJ2-7|TRBV4-3|-
CASSLHNEQYF
TGCGCCAGCAGCCTTCACAATGAGCAGTACTTC
>once|TRBJ2-3|TRBV7-9|TRBD2
CASSFTPGTMNTDTQYF
TGTGCCAGCAGCTTTACCCCCGGGACTATGAACACAGATACGCAGTATTTT
>few|TRBJ1-2|TRBV7-2|-
CASSLSGPQNLYGYTF
TGTGCCAGCAGCTTGTCAGGACCACAAAACCTCTATGGCTACACCTTC
>few|TRBJ1-2|TRBV29-1|-
CSAALEESYGYTF
TGCAGCGCCGCGCTGGAGGAAAGCTATGGCTACACCTTC
>-|TRBJ2-7|TRBV5-1|-
CASSPHNENLYEQYF
TGCGCCAGCTCCCCTCACAACGAAAACCTTTACGAGCAGTACTTC
>-|TRBJ2-2|TRBV12-3/TRBV12-4|TRBD1
CASSPRDRGPLTNTGELFF
TGTGCCAGCAGCCCCCGGGACAGGGGGCCCTTGACGAACACCGGGGAGCTGTTTTTT
>few|TRBJ1-2|TRBV10-1|-
CASSEGLNYGYTF
TGCGCCAGCAGTGAAGGATTGAACTATGGCTACACCTTC
>few|TRBJ2-7|TRBV4-2|-
CASSSFGAQYF
TGTGCCAGCAGCTCCTTTGGGGCCCAGTACTTC
>few|TRBJ2-7|TRBV15|-
CATSREREYEQYF
TGTGCCACCAGCAGAGAGAGGGAGTACGAGCAGTACTTC
>-|TRBJ2-3|TRBV20-1|TRBD2
CSAPPPGLEVDTQYF
TGCAGTGCTCCCCCACCCGGACTAGAAGTAGATACGCAGTATTTT
>once|TRBJ2-3|TRBV11-2|TRBD2
CASSLVAGVGDTQYF
TGTGCCAGCAGCTTAGTAGCGGGGGTGGGGGATACGCAGTATTTT
>-|TRBJ2-5|TRBV7-2|-
CASSLYPGVQETQYF
TGTGCCAGCAGCTTATATCCGGGTGTCCAAGAGACCCAGTACTTC
>few|TRBJ2-1|TRBV9|TRBD1
CASSETGDPYNEQFF
TGTGCCAGCAGTGAGACAGGGGATCCCTACAATGAGCAGTTCTTC
>-|TRBJ1-2|TRBV20-1|TRBD1
CSARGARWGQGAGGYTF
TGCAGTGCTAGAGGGGCTAGATGGGGACAGGGGGCGGGAGGCTACACCTTC
>few|TRBJ1-2|TRBV10-2|-
CASSDDRYYGYTF
TGCGCCAGCAGTGATGACCGGTACTATGGCTACACCTTC